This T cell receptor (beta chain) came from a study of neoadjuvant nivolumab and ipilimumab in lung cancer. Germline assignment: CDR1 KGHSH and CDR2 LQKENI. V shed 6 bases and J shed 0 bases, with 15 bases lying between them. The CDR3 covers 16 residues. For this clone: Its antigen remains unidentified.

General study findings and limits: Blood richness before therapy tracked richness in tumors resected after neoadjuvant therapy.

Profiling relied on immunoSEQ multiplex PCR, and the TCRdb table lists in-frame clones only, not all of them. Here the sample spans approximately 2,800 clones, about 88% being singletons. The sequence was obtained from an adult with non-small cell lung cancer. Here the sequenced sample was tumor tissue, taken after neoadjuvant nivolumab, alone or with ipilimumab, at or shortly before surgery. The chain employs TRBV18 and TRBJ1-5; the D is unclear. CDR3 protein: CASSPSWGYSNQPQHF. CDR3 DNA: TGTGCCAGCTCCCCTTCTTGGGGTTATAGCAATCAGCCCCAGCATTTT.